This T cell receptor (beta chain) came from a study of control samples from healthy donors and cancer patients. The method was immunoSEQ multiplex PCR; TCRdb's version includes in-frame clones alone and lacks a portion of them. Of about 120,000 clones listed, around nine tenths are singletons. The sequence derives from a man aged 25-45 years in good health. Sequenced input: blood.

The CDR3 sequence is CASSSGQGINEKLFF. In DNA form, the CDR3 reads TGTGCCAGCAGCTCCGGACAGGGAATTAATGAAAAACTGTTTTTT. This chain joins TRBV7-9 and TRBJ1-4, with 8 bases aligning to TRBD1. The germline CDR1 and CDR2 sequences are SEHNR and FQNEAQ (reference sequence). The CDR3 loop spans 15 amino acids. V was pared by 4 bases and J by 4 bases, with 5 bases of the junction left unmatched.